This TCR beta chain was found in a study of CD8+ T cells in alopecia areata. The overall study: Patients in the treated group were given tofacitinib by mouth, 5 to 10 mg twice a day. Study-wide points: Lesional scalp displayed greater clonality than normal scalp, most notably in alopecia totalis/universalis.

CDR1 and CDR2 from the germline V gene are SGHTA and FQGNSA. This CDR3 contains 15 residues. V was pared by 2 bases and J by 10 bases, with 15 bases between. It was cDNA, reverse transcribed from extracted RNA, that served as the sequencing template. The table came from immunoSEQ multiplex PCR; TCRdb's copy has only in-frame clones and leaves some out. The data hold 170,000 or so clones, with about 71% observed a single time. Treatment in this sample: oral pan-JAK inhibitor, 5-10 mg twice daily. About this clone: Its target is unknown.

Sequences were derived from CD4+ T cells sorted from blood, sampled at week 4, from a patient treated with tofacitinib. The chain combines TRBV7-2 with TRBJ1-6, with a tentative D call TRBD1 (6 bases). The sequence was obtained from a human donor with alopecia areata. CDR3 sequence reads: CASSLFRGRGSPLHF. In DNA form, the CDR3 reads TGTGCCAGCAGCTTATTCAGGGGACGGGGGTCACCCCTCCACTTT.